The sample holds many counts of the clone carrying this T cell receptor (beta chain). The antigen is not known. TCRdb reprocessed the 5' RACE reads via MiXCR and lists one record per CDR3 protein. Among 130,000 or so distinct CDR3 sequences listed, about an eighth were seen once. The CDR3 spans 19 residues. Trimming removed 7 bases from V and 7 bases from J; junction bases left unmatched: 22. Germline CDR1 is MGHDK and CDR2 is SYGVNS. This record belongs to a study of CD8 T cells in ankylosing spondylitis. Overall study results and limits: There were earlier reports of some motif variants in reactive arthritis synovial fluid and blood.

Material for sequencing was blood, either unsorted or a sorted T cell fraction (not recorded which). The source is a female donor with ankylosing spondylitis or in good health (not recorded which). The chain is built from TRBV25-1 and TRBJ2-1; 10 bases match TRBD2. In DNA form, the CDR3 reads TGTGCCAGCACCGAATCCAAAGCCCCTACTAGCGGGACTCGGAATGAGCAGTTCTTC. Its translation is CASTESKAPTSGTRNEQFF. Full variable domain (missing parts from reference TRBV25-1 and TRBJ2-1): EADIYQTPRYLVIGTGKKITLECSQTMGHDKMYWYQQDPGMELHLIHYSYGVNSTEKGDLSSESTVSRIRTEHFPLTLESARPSHTSQYLCASTESKAPTSGTRNEQFFGPGTRLTVL.